This T cell receptor beta chain was recovered during a study of shared clonotypes between healthy human individuals. CDR1 is GTSNPN, CDR2 SVGIG, per germline (reference sequence). Trimming removed 4 bases at V and 4 bases at J, with 13 bases between. CDR3 length: 13 amino acids. Generated by immunoSEQ multiplex PCR, the TCRdb table keeps only in-frame clones and is missing some. The data contain 1,500,000 or so clones, approximately 97% of them seen just once; the ten biggest clones take up 1% to 1.5%. This clone showed up just once. What was sequenced was naive CD4+ T cells sorted from blood. As to subset: CD45RA+ positively selected. The genes are TRBV30 and TRBJ2-5, with a weak D call TRBD2 (6 bases). This sequence was found in a man aged 25 to 40 in good health. The CDR3 region has the DNA TGTGCCTGGACCGACGGGGGTGTAGAGACCCAGTACTTC. It is translated as CAWTDGGVETQYF.